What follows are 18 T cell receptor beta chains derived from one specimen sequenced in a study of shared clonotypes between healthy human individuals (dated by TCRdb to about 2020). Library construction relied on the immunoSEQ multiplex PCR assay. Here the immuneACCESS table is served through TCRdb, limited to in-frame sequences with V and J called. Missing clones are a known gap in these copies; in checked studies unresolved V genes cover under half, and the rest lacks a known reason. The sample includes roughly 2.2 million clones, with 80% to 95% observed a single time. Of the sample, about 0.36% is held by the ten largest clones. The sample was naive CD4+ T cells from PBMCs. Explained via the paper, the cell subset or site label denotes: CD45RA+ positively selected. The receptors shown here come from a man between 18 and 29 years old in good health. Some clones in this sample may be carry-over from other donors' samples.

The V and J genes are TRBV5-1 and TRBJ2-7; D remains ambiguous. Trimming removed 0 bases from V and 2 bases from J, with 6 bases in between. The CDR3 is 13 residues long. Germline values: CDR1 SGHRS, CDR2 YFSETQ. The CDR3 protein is CASSLDGPYEQYF. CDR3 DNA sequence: TGCGCCAGCAGCTTGGACGGACCCTACGAGCAGTACTTC.

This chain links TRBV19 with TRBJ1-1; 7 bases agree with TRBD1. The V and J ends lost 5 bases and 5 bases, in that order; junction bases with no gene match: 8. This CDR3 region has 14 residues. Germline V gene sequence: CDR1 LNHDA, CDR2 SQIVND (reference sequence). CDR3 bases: TGTGCCAGTAGTCCCGACAGGGAACGAACTGAAGCTTTCTTT. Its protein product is CASSPDRERTEAFF.

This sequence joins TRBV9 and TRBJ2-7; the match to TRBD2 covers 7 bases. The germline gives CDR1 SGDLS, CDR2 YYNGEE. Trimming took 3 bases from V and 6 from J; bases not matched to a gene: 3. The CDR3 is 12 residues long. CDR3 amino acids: CASSGLAGEQYF. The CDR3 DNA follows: TGTGCCAGCAGCGGACTAGCTGGCGAGCAGTACTTC.

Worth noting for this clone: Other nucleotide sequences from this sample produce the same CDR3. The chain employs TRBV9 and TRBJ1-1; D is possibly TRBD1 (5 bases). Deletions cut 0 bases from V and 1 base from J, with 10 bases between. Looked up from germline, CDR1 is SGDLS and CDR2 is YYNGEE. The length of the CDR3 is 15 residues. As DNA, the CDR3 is TGTGCCAGCAGCGTAGTTGCAGGGAGGAACACTGAAGCTTTCTTT. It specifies CASSVVAGRNTEAFF.

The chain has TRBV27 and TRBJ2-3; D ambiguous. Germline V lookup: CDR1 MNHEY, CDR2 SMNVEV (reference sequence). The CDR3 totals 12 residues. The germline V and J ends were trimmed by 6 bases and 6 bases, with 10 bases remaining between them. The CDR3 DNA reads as TGTGCCAGCAGCTCCCTTTGGGATACGCAGTATTTT. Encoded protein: CASSSLWDTQYF.

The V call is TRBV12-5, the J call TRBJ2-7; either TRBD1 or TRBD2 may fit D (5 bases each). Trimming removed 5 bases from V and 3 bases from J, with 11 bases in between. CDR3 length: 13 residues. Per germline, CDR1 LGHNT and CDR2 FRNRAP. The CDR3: CASGRDGFYEQYF. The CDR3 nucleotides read TGTGCTAGTGGTAGGGACGGCTTCTACGAGCAGTACTTC.

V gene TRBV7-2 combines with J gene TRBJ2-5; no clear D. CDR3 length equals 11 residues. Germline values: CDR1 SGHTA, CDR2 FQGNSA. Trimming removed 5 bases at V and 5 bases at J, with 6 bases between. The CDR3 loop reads CASSRTETQYF. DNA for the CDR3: TGTGCCAGCAGCCGGACGGAGACCCAGTACTTC.

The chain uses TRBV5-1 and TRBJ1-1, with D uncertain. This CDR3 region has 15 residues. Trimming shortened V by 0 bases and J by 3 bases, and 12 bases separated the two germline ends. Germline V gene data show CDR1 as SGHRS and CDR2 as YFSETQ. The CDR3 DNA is TGCGCCAGCAGCTTGGCCGGTCCAGGTTACACTGAAGCTTTCTTT. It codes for CASSLAGPGYTEAFF.

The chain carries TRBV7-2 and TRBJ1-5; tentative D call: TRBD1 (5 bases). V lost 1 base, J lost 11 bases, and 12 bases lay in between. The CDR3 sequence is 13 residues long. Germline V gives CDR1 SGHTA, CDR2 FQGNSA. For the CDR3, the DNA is TGTGCCAGCAGCTTAGTCCTGGAGGGGACCCAGCATTTT. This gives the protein CASSLVLEGTQHF.

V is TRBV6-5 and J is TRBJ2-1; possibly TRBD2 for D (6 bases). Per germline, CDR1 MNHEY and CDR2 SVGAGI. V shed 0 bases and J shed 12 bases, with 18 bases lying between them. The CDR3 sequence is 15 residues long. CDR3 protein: CASSYSIATHSGQFF. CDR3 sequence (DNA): TGTGCCAGCAGTTACTCGATTGCCACACATAGCGGGCAGTTCTTC.

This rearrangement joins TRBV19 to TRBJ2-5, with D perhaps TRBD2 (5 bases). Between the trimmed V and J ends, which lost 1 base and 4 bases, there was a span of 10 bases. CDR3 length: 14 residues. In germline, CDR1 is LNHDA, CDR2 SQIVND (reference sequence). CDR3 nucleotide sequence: TGTGCCAGTAGTATAGTCCGGGGTGGAGAGACCCAGTACTTC. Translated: CASSIVRGGETQYF.

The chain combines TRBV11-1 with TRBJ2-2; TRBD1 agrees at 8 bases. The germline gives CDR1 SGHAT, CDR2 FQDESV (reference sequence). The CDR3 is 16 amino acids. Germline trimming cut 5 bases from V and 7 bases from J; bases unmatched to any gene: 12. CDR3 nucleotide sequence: TGTGCCAGCAGCGACAGGGGAATGAGTGGGAACGGGGAGCTGTTTTTT. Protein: CASSDRGMSGNGELFF.

The CDR3 DNA is TGTGCCAGCAGCTTAGAGGGCGGGAGTTTTAATGAGCAGTTCTTC. It yields the protein CASSLEGGSFNEQFF. The gene calls are TRBV7-2 and TRBJ2-1; TRBD2 matches at 7 bases. The CDR3 contains 15 residues. Germline trimming cut 1 base from V and 7 bases from J; bases unmatched to any gene: 7. Germline-derived CDR1 and CDR2 are SGHTA and FQGNSA.

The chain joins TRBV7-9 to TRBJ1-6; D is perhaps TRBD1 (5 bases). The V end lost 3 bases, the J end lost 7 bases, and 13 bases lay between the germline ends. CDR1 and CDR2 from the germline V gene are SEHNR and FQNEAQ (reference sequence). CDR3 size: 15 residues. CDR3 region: CASSLQGTVNSPLHF. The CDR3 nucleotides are TGTGCCAGCAGCTTGCAGGGTACGGTGAATTCACCCCTCCACTTT.

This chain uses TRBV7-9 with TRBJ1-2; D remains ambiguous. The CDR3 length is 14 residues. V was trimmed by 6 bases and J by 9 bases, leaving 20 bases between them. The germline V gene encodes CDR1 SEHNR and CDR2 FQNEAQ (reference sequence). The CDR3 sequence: CASRDLSGPGSYTF. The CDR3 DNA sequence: TGTGCCAGCAGGGATCTCAGTGGTCCGGGTAGCTACACCTTC.

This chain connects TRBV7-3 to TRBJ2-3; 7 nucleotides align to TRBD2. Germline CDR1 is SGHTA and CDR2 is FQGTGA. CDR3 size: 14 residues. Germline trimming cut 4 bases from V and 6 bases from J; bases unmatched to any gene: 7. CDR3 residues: CASSSSGTGDTQYF. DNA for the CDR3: TGTGCCAGCAGCTCCAGCGGGACGGGGGATACGCAGTATTTT.

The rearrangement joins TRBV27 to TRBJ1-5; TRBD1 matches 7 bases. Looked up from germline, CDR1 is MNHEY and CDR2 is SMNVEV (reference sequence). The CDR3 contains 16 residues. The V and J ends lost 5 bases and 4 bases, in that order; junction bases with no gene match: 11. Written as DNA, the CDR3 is TGTGCCAGCAGTCCCCGGGGACAGCCCATAAATCAGCCCCAGCATTTT. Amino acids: CASSPRGQPINQPQHF.

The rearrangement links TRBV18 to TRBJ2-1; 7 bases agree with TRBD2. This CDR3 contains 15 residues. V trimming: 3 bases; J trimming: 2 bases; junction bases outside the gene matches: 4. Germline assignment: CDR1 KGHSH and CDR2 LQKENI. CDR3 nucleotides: TGTGCCAGCTCACCCCTAGCGGCTACCTACAATGAGCAGTTCTTC. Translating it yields CASSPLAATYNEQFF.